The entry below describes one TCR beta chain. This specimen comes from a study of blood T cell repertoires in COVID-19. On the study more broadly: T cells, B-cell-depleted T cells, or PBMCs provided the cDNA or gDNA that served as material.

Authors' processing steps: Estimated nucleated cell counts came from reference gene primer amplification. Sequencing was performed with immunoSEQ multiplex PCR; in TCRdb, only in-frame clones are kept and a portion is missing. Clonal size and the V and J genes are those of that table, whereas D and trimming came from the DNA. Counted here are roughly 300,000 clones, just over 85% occurring once; the ten biggest clones make up around 9.3%. Cohort 3 recovery required two negative PCRs, clearance, or symptom resolution. The CDR3 sequence is 15 residues long. Germline trimming cut 0 bases from V and 2 bases from J; bases unmatched to any gene: 2. Germline V lookup: CDR1 SGDLS, CDR2 YYNGEE.

The chain carries TRBV9 and TRBJ2-7; 10 positions agree with TRBD1. This receptor was identified in a young woman who had recovered from COVID-19. Sequences were obtained from PBMCs or T cells enriched from blood (not recorded which). The CDR3 bases are TGTGCCAGCAGCGTAGGCGGGACAGGGGCCTACGAGCAGTACTTC. Translation: CASSVGGTGAYEQYF.